The clone carrying this T cell receptor (beta chain) was observed a few times. Its specificity is not known. These data originate in a study of T cell repertoires in cytomegalovirus infection. Study observations and caveats: Predominance within the ex vivo response was attributable to HLA-C-restricted CMV-specific TCR beta clonotypes.

CDR1 MDHEN and CDR2 SYDVKM come from the germline V gene. The germline V and J ends were trimmed by 1 base and 1 base, with 8 bases remaining between them. This CDR3 contains 14 residues. TCRdb called the reads again in MiXCR, with one record for every CDR3 protein. The sample has 200,000 to 250,000 distinct CDR3 sequences, around 35% seen once. J is TRBJ2-7 and V is TRBV28, with D possibly TRBD1 on 5 matching bases. This receptor was taken from a human donor in good health (CMV status not recorded). Some clones in this sample may be carry-over from other donors' samples. Sequenced material: CD8+ T cells from cultured PBMCs, taken from culture after CMV antigen stimulation. The CDR3 sequence: CASSLLTDSYEQYF. The CDR3 nucleotides are TGTGCCAGCAGTTTATTGACAGATTCCTACGAGCAGTACTTC.